These T cell receptor beta chains were read from a single sample in a study of blood T cells in healthy people across ages. TCRdb independently ran MiXCR on the 5' RACE reads; one entry per CDR3 protein. Here the sample spans 1.5 million to 2 million distinct CDR3 sequences, less than 50% being singletons. Sequencing was performed on blood. These receptors all come from a woman aged 40 to 50 in good health. CDR3s include the opening cysteine and the closing phenylalanine or tryptophan. Fields, in order: J gene, D gene, V gene, clone size, CDR3 DNA, CDR3 protein. D genes are given only for firm matches. Size values are once, few and many counts, or a class for expanded clones, and some rows have none.

TRBJ2-5	TRBD2	TRBV9	-	TGTGCCAGCAGCACCAGCGGGGGGGCCGAAGAGACCCAGTACTTC	CASSTSGGAEETQYF
TRBJ2-1	-	TRBV6-2/TRBV6-3	-	TGTGCCAGCACCACCTCAGGGGATGAGCAGTTCTTC	CASTTSGDEQFF
TRBJ2-3	-	TRBV4-1	few	TGCGCCAGCAGCCAAGATAATTCGCAGGGTTATACGCAGTATTTT	CASSQDNSQGYTQYF
TRBJ2-7	-	TRBV7-2	-	TGTGCCAGCAGCTTAGACTCCTTCGGCTACGAGCAGTACTTC	CASSLDSFGYEQYF
TRBJ2-7	TRBD1	TRBV28	few	TGTGCCAGCAGGCCGACAGGGTTCAGCTCCTACGAGCAGTACTTC	CASRPTGFSSYEQYF
TRBJ2-1	-	TRBV6-1	-	TGTGCCAGCCGTGAGATTGGGGGGCCTAGCCACAATGAGCAGTTCTTC	CASREIGGPSHNEQFF
TRBJ2-3	-	TRBV7-2	-	TGTGCCAGCAGCTTCCCGAGGGGAGGCGTCAAGTATTTT	CASSFPRGGVKYF
TRBJ1-1	-	TRBV6-2/TRBV6-3	-	TGTGCCAGCAGTTCTTTCCTGAACACTGAAGCTTTCTTT	CASSSFLNTEAFF
TRBJ1-1	-	TRBV10-3	-	TGTGCCATCAGTGACCCGGGACGCTCAGAGACTGAAGCTTTCTTT	CAISDPGRSETEAFF
TRBJ2-7	-	TRBV9	-	TGTGCCAGCAGCGTAGAGGCAGGGGCACAAAGGGAGCAGTACTTC	CASSVEAGAQREQYF
TRBJ1-1	-	TRBV5-1	few	TGCGCCAGCACTAGGGACCGGAACACTGAAGCTTTCTTT	CASTRDRNTEAFF
TRBJ1-1	TRBD1	TRBV10-2	-	TGCGCCAGCAGGGGACAGGGAAGGATGAACACTGAAGCTTTCTTT	CASRGQGRMNTEAFF
TRBJ2-7	TRBD1	TRBV10-3	-	TGTGCCATCGGTGAGTCAGGGGGCAACTACGAGCAGTACTTC	CAIGESGGNYEQYF
TRBJ1-1	-	TRBV15	once	TGTGCCACCAGCACCCACGAGAAACTGAACACTGAAGCTTTCTTT	CATSTHEKLNTEAFF
TRBJ1-4	-	TRBV6-5	-	TGTGCCAGCGGGGCGGGGAAGGCCTCTAATGAAAAACTGTTTTTT	CASGAGKASNEKLFF
TRBJ1-2	-	TRBV29-1	-	TGCAGCGTTGATGGAGGGCAAAACTATGGCTACACCTTC	CSVDGGQNYGYTF
TRBJ2-1	-	TRBV7-9	many	TGTGCCAGCAGCCTACAGAATGAGCAGTTCTTC	CASSLQNEQFF
TRBJ2-7	-	TRBV5-1	-	TGCGCCAGCAGCTCGGTACAGGCCTACGAGCAGTACTTC	CASSSVQAYEQYF
TRBJ2-3	-	TRBV4-2	-	TGTGCCAGCAGCCAGGGAACTAGGGGGGGCACAGATACGCAGTATTTT	CASSQGTRGGTDTQYF
TRBJ2-1	TRBD1	TRBV10-3	-	TGTGCCGCCGCCCTGGGACAGGGGTTATCAACGTCCCCTCATGAGCAGTTCTTC	CAAALGQGLSTSPHEQFF
TRBJ2-5	-	TRBV2	-	TGTGCCAGCCCTATTAGGGGAACCCAAGAGACCCAGTACTTC	CASPIRGTQETQYF
TRBJ1-2	-	TRBV29-1	-	TGCAGCGTTGAACCCTTCCGACAGTCTTCACGTTCTTTCTATGGCTACACCTTC	CSVEPFRQSSRSFYGYTF
TRBJ2-7	TRBD1	TRBV6-2/TRBV6-3	-	TGTGCCAGCAGTTACTCGGTGGGACAGGCCCTCCCCTACGAGCAGTACTTC	CASSYSVGQALPYEQYF
TRBJ2-5	TRBD2	TRBV6-2/TRBV6-3	-	TGTGCCAGCAGTTACCCGGACCCGGGAGGGACCCAGTACTTC	CASSYPDPGGTQYF
TRBJ1-5	TRBD1	TRBV15	-	TGTGCCACCAGCAGAGTTGGGAGGGGGCTTCAGCCCCAGCATTTT	CATSRVGRGLQPQHF
TRBJ2-3	TRBD2	TRBV29-1	-	TGCAGCGTTGATCCCCATACTAGCGGGGGGACAGATACGCAGTATTTT	CSVDPHTSGGTDTQYF
TRBJ2-3	-	TRBV7-2	few	TGTGCCAGCAGCTTTGTTCGGGATACGCAGTATTTT	CASSFVRDTQYF
TRBJ2-4	TRBD2	TRBV7-2	-	TGTGCCAGCAGCTTAGGGCTAGCGGGGGGAGCCAAAAACATTCAGTACTTC	CASSLGLAGGAKNIQYF
TRBJ2-7	-	TRBV29-1	-	TGCAGCGTTGGCCAGTTCGTCGGCTCCTACAATGAGCAGTACTTC	CSVGQFVGSYNEQYF
TRBJ2-3	-	TRBV5-1	-	TGCGCCAGCAGCAGTGAGGGGAGGGGGACAGATACGCAGTATTTT	CASSSEGRGTDTQYF
TRBJ2-1	-	TRBV25-1	few	TGTGCCAGCGCCGGGGGGCATTACAATGAGCAGTTCTTC	CASAGGHYNEQFF
TRBJ2-7	-	TRBV7-9	-	TGTGCCAGCAGCTTAGTAAACAGAGCCTACGAGCAGTACTTC	CASSLVNRAYEQYF
TRBJ2-7	-	TRBV28	-	TGTGCCAGCAGTTTGCAAGGGCCCAGAGACAATGAGCAGTACTTC	CASSLQGPRDNEQYF
TRBJ1-1	TRBD1	TRBV4-2	-	TGTGCCAGCAGCCAAGATTGGAAGGGGGCGACCGAAACTTTCTTT	CASSQDWKGATETFF
TRBJ2-3	-	TRBV20-1	-	TGCAGTGCTAGAGATATCAGGGAGGCAGATACGCAGTATTTT	CSARDIREADTQYF
TRBJ1-4	-	TRBV4-2	-	TGTGCCAGCAGCCAAATATCAGGTATGGCTAATGAAAAACTGTTTTTT	CASSQISGMANEKLFF
TRBJ2-7	-	TRBV7-2	-	TGTGCCAGCAGGCCGCCCCGCCCTGGGAATGAGCAGTACTTC	CASRPPRPGNEQYF
TRBJ1-1	-	TRBV21-1	-	TGTGCCAGCAGCAAAGGGGACAGGGAGACTGAAGCTTTCTTT	CASSKGDRETEAFF
TRBJ2-4	-	TRBV20-1	-	TGCAGTGCGCCGGACGGATCCAAAAACATTCAGTACTTC	CSAPDGSKNIQYF